The 22 T cell receptor beta chains in this list originate from one sample, sequenced in a study of blood T cells in healthy people across ages. The use of a sample-barcoded 5' primer and a J-beta primer mix characterized a second PCR of 7 to 11 cycles. In TCRdb, the 5' RACE reads were re-called with MiXCR into one record per CDR3 protein. The data contain around 1.1 million distinct CDR3 sequences, under 40% of them singletons. The specimen sequenced was blood. These receptors all come from a man younger than 35 in good health.

The rearrangement uses TRBV18 and TRBJ2-3, with 7 bases fitting TRBD1. Losses at the gene ends were 3 bases for V and 6 bases for J; bases not matched to a gene: 12. The CDR3 consists of 16 residues. Germline V CDR1 and CDR2: KGHSH, LQKENI. The CDR3 bases are TGTGCCAGCTCACCGCCGGCTAGGACAGGTCCCGATACGCAGTATTTT. Its translation: CASSPPARTGPDTQYF.

This clonotype has more than one count but fewer than ten. This sequence joins TRBV29-1 and TRBJ2-1; 9 bases map to TRBD2. Per the germline V gene, CDR1 is SQVTM and CDR2 is ANQGSEA. With V trimmed by 4 bases and J by 6 bases, 13 bases remained unmatched. The CDR3 contains 16 residues. The CDR3 coding sequence is TGCAGCGTTGTAGCAGGGCTAGCGGGGTCTTCCAATGAGCAGTTCTTC. Translated: CSVVAGLAGSSNEQFF.

A note on this clonotype: A junction end diverges from the germline sequence, so it may reflect a read error. V and J are TRBV5-1 and TRBJ2-5; D perhaps matches TRBD2 (5 bases). The end of the DNA aligns better with TRBJ2-7, so the J call may be wrong. There are 14 residues in the CDR3. Germline CDR1 SGHRS, CDR2 YFSETQ. The CDR3 region is CVSSFITEGYEQYF. CDR3 nucleotide sequence: TGCGTCAGCAGCTTTATCACTGAGGGCTACGAGCAGTACTTC.

This rearrangement joins TRBV6-2 or TRBV6-3 to TRBJ2-3; TRBD2 matches 7 bases. The CDR3 has 15 residues. The germline gives CDR1 MNHEY, CDR2 SVGEGT. V trimming: 4 bases; J trimming: 2 bases; junction bases outside the gene matches: 6. DNA of the CDR3: TGTGCCAGCAGTTGGGGGGGGACCTCCACAGATACGCAGTATTTT. Its protein product is CASSWGGTSTDTQYF.

This chain uses TRBV6-5 with TRBJ2-2; a weak D match, TRBD1 (5 bases). The V gene's germline CDR1 is MNHEY and CDR2 SVGAGI. V was clipped by 6 bases and J by 2 bases, with 16 bases between them. The CDR3 has 16 residues. The CDR3 nucleotides are TGTGCCAGCAGACCGGGTAGGGGTTTAAACACCGGGGAGCTGTTTTTT. This gives the protein CASRPGRGLNTGELFF.

The rearrangement uses TRBV14 and TRBJ2-5; D possibly corresponds to TRBD2 (6 bases). There are 16 residues in the CDR3. Germline V CDR1 and CDR2: SGHDN, FVKESK. With 4 bases removed from V and 0 bases from J, the gap between germline ends came to 15 bases. CDR3 nucleotide sequence: TGTGCCAGCAGCCCACGGGGGTCCTACTACCAAGAGACCCAGTACTTC. Its protein is CASSPRGSYYQETQYF.

The chain uses TRBV29-1 and TRBJ2-2, with D unclear. CDR1 SQVTM and CDR2 ANQGSEA come from the germline V gene. Between the trimmed V and J ends, which lost 0 bases and 4 bases, there was a span of 15 bases. This CDR3 comprises 16 residues. The CDR3 sequence is CSVEDFTYTSTGELFF. CDR3 coding DNA: TGCAGCGTTGAAGATTTCACCTACACCAGCACCGGGGAGCTGTTTTTT.

The chain is built from TRBV20-1 and TRBJ1-4; 7 nucleotides agree with TRBD1. This CDR3 comprises 14 residues. CDR1 is DFQATT, CDR2 SNEGSKA, per germline (reference sequence). V lost 7 bases and J lost 5; bases outside the gene matches: 10. The DNA for the CDR3 is TGCAGTGGCCGAAACAGGGGACGAAATGAAAAACTGTTTTTT. Protein product: CSGRNRGRNEKLFF.

V usage is TRBV20-1 and J usage is TRBJ1-2; D remains unclear. V was trimmed by 0 bases and J by 4 bases, leaving 15 bases between them. The length of the CDR3 is 15 residues. The V gene's germline CDR1 is DFQATT and CDR2 SNEGSKA (reference sequence). The CDR3 DNA reads TGCAGTGCTAGAGATCCCAAACAGAATGTCTATGGCTACACCTTC. Translated: CSARDPKQNVYGYTF.

Points on this clonotype: A much bigger clone sits one base away, suggesting this may be a read error. This chain links TRBV4-2 with TRBJ1-4; 7 nucleotides agree with TRBD1. The germline V gene has CDR1 LGHNA and CDR2 YNFKEQ. V was clipped by 4 bases and J by 5 bases; unmatched bases: 10. The CDR3 spans 16 residues. The CDR3 here is CASSPGPGTANEKLFF. The CDR3 DNA reads as TGTGCCAGCAGCCCAGGGCCGGGGACAGCCAATGAAAAACTGTTTTTT.

V and J are TRBV11-2 and TRBJ2-3; TRBD2 agrees at 9 bases. This CDR3 has 15 residues. Germline V gives CDR1 SGHAT, CDR2 FQNNGV. V lost 5 bases and J lost 8; bases outside the gene matches: 11. The CDR3 region is CASSPRAGGPGTQYF. For the CDR3, the DNA is TGTGCCAGCAGCCCTCGAGCGGGGGGCCCCGGTACGCAGTATTTT.

The chain links TRBV15 to TRBJ1-5; no reliable D call. Germline V gene lookup returns CDR1 LNHNV and CDR2 YYDKDF (reference sequence). The CDR3 spans 13 residues. Trimming stripped 5 bases from V and 7 bases from J, with 12 bases between. CDR3 protein: CATSPHREQPQHF. The CDR3 nucleotides are TGTGCCACCAGCCCCCACCGGGAACAGCCCCAGCATTTT.

V usage is TRBV20-1 and J usage is TRBJ2-3, with TRBD2 matching 8 bases. The CDR3 is 15 residues long. Germline V gene sequence: CDR1 DFQATT, CDR2 SNEGSKA (reference sequence). Trimming removed 1 base from V and 0 bases from J; junction bases left unmatched: 3. The CDR3 region has the DNA TGCAGTGCTAGAGGTAGCGGGGTGAGCACAGATACGCAGTATTTT. Encoded protein: CSARGSGVSTDTQYF.

This rearrangement joins TRBV20-1 to TRBJ1-2; D unresolved. Trimming pared 4 bases from V and 6 bases from J, leaving 18 bases between. The CDR3 extends over 14 amino acids. CDR1 is DFQATT, CDR2 SNEGSKA, per germline (reference sequence). CDR3 nucleotides: TGCAGTGCTATCCCTCGCATGCCAGAGAATGGCTACACCTTC. Translated: CSAIPRMPENGYTF.

This chain joins TRBV12-3 or TRBV12-4 and TRBJ2-2; D remains unclear. V lost 6 bases to trimming and J lost 0 bases, with 11 bases between them. The CDR3 is 15 amino acids. CDR3 DNA: TGTGCCAGCAGATATGCGACACCGAACACCGGGGAGCTGTTTTTT. This sequence encodes CASRYATPNTGELFF.

The chain is built from TRBV20-1 and TRBJ1-5; a weak D match, TRBD1 (5 bases). The CDR3 extends over 16 amino acids. In germline, CDR1 is DFQATT, CDR2 SNEGSKA (reference sequence). Trimming stripped 6 bases from V and 3 bases from J, with 21 bases between. CDR3 nucleotide sequence: TGCAGTGCCCCATCCCCACGGGGCAGAGACAATCAGCCCCAGCATTTT. It is translated as CSAPSPRGRDNQPQHF.

The chain employs TRBV29-1 and TRBJ1-2; a weak D match, TRBD1 (6 bases). The length of the CDR3 is 12 residues. Trimming stripped 8 bases from V and 0 bases from J, with 10 bases between. CDR1 and CDR2 (germline): SQVTM, ANQGSEA. This CDR3 reads CSSGTTNYGYTF. In DNA form, the CDR3 reads TGCAGCTCCGGGACAACTAACTATGGCTACACCTTC.

This clonotype has just a few counts. The chain couples TRBV12-3 or TRBV12-4 to TRBJ1-2, with 9 nucleotides matching TRBD1. The V gene end was trimmed by 6 bases and the J gene end by 8 bases; junction bases not matched to a gene: 7. The CDR3 spans 13 residues. This chain's CDR3 is CASRQTGGYGYTF. The DNA of the CDR3 is TGTGCCAGCAGACAGACAGGGGGGTACGGCTACACCTTC.

J is TRBJ1-6 and V is TRBV7-2; D ambiguous. The CDR3 has 17 residues. Per germline, CDR1 SGHTA and CDR2 FQGNSA. Trimming shortened V by 3 bases and J by 0 bases, and 12 bases separated the two germline ends. The CDR3 sequence: CASSFGPAGSYNSPLHF. CDR3 sequence (DNA): TGTGCCAGCAGCTTTGGGCCTGCAGGCTCCTATAATTCACCCCTCCACTTT.

This clonotype was counted a few times. The chain uses TRBV9 and TRBJ2-1; 9 bases match TRBD1. TRBJ2-7 explains the end of the DNA better; the J call may be wrong. CDR3 size: 16 residues. Germline CDR1 SGDLS, CDR2 YYNGEE. CDR3 residues: CASSATGGSSYNEQYF. DNA of the CDR3: TGTGCCAGCAGCGCGACAGGGGGGAGCTCCTACAATGAGCAGTACTTC.

This clonotype was seen many times. The V and J genes are TRBV10-3 and TRBJ2-1; D is unresolved. Germline V gene data show CDR1 as ENHRY and CDR2 as SYGVKD. This CDR3 comprises 12 residues. Deletions cut 7 bases from V and 5 bases from J, with 9 bases between. This CDR3 is CAINFDNNEQFF. Here the CDR3 DNA reads TGTGCCATCAACTTTGACAACAATGAGCAGTTCTTC.

This clonotype was recorded at least ten times. The chain recombines TRBV3-1 with TRBJ2-1, with 7 bases that match TRBD1. This CDR3 has 14 amino acids. V was clipped by 4 bases and J by 6 bases; unmatched bases: 6. CDR1 and CDR2 (germline): LGHDT, YNNKEL (reference sequence). CDR3 region: CASSPSTGTNEQFF. Written as DNA, the CDR3 is TGTGCCAGCAGCCCTTCGACAGGGACCAATGAGCAGTTCTTC.